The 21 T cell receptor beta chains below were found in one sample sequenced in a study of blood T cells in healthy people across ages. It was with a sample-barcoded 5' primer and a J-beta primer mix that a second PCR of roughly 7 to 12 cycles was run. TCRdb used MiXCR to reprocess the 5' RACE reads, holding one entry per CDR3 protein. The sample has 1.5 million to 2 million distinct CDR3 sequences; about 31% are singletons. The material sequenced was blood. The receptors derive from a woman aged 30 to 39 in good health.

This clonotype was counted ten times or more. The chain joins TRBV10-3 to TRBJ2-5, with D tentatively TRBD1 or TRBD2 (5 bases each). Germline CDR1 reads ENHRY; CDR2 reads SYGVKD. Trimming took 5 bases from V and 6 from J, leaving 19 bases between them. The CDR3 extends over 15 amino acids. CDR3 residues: CAISKTGTDAKTQYF. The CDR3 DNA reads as TGTGCCATCAGTAAAACCGGGACCGACGCAAAGACCCAGTACTTC.

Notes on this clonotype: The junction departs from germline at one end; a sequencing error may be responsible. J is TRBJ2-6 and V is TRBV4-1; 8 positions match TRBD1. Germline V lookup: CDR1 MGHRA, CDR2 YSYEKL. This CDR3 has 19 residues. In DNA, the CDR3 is TGCGTCAGCAGCCAAGATCCGGGACAGGTCCTTGCTGGGGCCAACGTCCTGACTTTC. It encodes CVSSQDPGQVLAGANVLTF.

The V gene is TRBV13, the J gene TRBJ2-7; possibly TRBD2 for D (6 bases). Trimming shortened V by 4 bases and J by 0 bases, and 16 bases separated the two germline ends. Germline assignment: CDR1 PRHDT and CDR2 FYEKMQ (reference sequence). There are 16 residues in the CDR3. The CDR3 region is CASSSRVKGGSYEQYF. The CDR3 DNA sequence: TGTGCCAGCAGCTCCCGCGTCAAGGGAGGCTCCTACGAGCAGTACTTC.

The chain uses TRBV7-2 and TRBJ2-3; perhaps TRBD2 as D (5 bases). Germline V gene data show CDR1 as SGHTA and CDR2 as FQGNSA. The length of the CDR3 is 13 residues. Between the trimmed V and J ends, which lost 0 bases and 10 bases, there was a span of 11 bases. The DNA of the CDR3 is TGTGCCAGCAGCTTAGCGGAGTGGCGGGCGCAGTATTTT. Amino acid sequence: CASSLAEWRAQYF.

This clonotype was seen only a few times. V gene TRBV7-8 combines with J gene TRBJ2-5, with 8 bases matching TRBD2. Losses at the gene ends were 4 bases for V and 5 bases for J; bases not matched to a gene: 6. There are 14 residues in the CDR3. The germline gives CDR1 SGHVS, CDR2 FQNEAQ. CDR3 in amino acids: CASSSWTSRETQYF. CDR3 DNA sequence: TGTGCCAGCAGCTCGTGGACTAGCAGGGAGACCCAGTACTTC.

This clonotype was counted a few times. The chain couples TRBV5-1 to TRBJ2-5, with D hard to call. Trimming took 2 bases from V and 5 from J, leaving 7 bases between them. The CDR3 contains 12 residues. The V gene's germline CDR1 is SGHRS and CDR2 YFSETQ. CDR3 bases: TGCGCCAGCAGCTTTACAAAGGAGACCCAGTACTTC. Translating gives CASSFTKETQYF.

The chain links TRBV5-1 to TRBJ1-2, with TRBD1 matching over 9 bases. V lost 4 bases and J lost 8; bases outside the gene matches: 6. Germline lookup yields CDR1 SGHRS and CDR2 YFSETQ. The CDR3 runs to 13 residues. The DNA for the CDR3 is TGCGCCAGCAGCATGGGACAGGGTGTCGGCTACACCTTC. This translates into CASSMGQGVGYTF.

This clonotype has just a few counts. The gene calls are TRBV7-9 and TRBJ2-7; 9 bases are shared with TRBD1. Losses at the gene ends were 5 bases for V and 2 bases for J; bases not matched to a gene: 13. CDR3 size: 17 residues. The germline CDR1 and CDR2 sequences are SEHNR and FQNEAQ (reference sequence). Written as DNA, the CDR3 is TGTGCCAGCAGCGCCCAACCGGGACAGGGTTTGACCTACGAGCAGTACTTC. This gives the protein CASSAQPGQGLTYEQYF.

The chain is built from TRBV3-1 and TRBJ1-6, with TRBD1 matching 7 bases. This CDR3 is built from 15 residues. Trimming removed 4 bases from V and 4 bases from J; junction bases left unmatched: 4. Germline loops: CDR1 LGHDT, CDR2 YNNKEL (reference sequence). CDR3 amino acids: CASSPQTGYNSPLHF. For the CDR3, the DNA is TGTGCCAGCAGCCCTCAGACAGGGTATAATTCACCCCTCCACTTT.

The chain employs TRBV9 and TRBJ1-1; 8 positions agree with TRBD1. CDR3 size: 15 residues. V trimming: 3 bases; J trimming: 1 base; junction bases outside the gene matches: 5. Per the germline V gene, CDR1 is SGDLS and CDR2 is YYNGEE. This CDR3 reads CASSAAGGKNTEAFF. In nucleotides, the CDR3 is TGTGCCAGCAGCGCTGCAGGGGGCAAGAACACTGAAGCTTTCTTT.

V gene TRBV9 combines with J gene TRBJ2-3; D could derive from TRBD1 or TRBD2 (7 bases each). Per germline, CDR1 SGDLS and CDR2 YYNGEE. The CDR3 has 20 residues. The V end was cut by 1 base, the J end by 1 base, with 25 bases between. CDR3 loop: CASSVSRGGREIRRTDTQYF. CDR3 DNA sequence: TGTGCCAGCAGCGTAAGCAGGGGGGGGCGGGAGATTCGTCGCACAGATACGCAGTATTTT.

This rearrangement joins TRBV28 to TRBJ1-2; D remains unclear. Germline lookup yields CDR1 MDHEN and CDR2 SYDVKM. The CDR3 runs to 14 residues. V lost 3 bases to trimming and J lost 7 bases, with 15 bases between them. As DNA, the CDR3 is TGTGCCAGCAGTTTGCCTCGGGCAAGTGGTGGCTACACCTTC. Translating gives CASSLPRASGGYTF.

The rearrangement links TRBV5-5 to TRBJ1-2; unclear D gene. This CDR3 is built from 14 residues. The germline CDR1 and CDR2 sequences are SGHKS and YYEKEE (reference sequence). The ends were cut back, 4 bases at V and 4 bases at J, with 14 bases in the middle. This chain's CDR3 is CASSPLEWVYGYTF. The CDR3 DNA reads TGTGCCAGCAGCCCCCTAGAGTGGGTCTATGGCTACACCTTC.

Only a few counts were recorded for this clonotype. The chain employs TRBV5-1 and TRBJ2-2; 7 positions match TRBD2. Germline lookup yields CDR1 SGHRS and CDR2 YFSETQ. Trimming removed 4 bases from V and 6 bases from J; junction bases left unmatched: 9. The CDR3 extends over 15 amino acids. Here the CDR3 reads CASSQRGGSSGELFF. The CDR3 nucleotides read TGCGCCAGCAGCCAGCGAGGCGGGAGTTCCGGGGAGCTGTTTTTT.

Here the CDR3 DNA reads TGTGCCAGCAGCCAGTCAGGGGTGGACACTGAAGCTTTCTTT. Translating gives CASSQSGVDTEAFF. This chain joins TRBV4-2 and TRBJ1-1, with a weak D call TRBD1 (6 bases). V lost 3 bases, J lost 3 bases, and 11 bases lay in between. CDR1 is LGHNA, CDR2 YNFKEQ, per germline. This CDR3 region has 14 residues.

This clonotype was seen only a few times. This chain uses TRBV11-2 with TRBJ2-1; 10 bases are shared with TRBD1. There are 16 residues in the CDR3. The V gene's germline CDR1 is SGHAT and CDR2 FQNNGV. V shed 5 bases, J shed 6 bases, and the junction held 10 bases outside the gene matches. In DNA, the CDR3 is TGTGCCAGCAGCCAAGAACCGGGACAGGGGTTCAATGAGCAGTTCTTC. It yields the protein CASSQEPGQGFNEQFF.

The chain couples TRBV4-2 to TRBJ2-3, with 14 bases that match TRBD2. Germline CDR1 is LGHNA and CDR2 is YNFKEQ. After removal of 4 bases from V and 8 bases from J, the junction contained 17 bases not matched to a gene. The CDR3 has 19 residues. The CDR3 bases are TGTGCCAGCAGCCCACGCCCCTCGGGACTAGCGGGGGAGCCAGGTACGCAGTATTTT. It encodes CASSPRPSGLAGEPGTQYF.

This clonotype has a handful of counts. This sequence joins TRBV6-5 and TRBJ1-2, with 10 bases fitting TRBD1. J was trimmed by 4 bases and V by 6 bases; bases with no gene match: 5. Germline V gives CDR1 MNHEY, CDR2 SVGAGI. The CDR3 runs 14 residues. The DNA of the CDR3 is TGTGCCAGCAGCGGACAGGGGGACCCCTATGGCTACACCTTC. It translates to CASSGQGDPYGYTF.

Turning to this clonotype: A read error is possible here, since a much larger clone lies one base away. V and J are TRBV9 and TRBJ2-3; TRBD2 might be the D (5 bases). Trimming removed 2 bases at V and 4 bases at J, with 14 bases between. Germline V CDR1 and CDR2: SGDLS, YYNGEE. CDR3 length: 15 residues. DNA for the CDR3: TGTGCCAGCAGCGTTTTAGCGTTACCCGCAGATACGCAGTATTTT. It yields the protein CASSVLALPADTQYF. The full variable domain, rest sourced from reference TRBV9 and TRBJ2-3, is DSGVTQTPKHLITATGQRVTLRCSPRSGDLSVYWYQQSLDQGLQFLIQYYNGEERAKGNILERFSAQQFPDLHSELNLSSLELGDSALYFCASSVLALPADTQYFGPGTRLTVL.

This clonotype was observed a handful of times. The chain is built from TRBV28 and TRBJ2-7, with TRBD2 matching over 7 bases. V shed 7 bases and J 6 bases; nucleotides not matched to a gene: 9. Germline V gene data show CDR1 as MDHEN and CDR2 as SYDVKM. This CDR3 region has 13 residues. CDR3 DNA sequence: TGTGCCAGCACCTCGGCGGGAGTGGGCGAGCAGTACTTC. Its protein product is CASTSAGVGEQYF.

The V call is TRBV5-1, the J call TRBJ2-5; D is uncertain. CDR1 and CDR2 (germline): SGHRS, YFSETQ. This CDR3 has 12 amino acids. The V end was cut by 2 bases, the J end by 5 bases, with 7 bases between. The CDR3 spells CASSLAMETQYF. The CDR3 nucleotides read TGCGCCAGCAGCTTAGCGATGGAGACCCAGTACTTC.